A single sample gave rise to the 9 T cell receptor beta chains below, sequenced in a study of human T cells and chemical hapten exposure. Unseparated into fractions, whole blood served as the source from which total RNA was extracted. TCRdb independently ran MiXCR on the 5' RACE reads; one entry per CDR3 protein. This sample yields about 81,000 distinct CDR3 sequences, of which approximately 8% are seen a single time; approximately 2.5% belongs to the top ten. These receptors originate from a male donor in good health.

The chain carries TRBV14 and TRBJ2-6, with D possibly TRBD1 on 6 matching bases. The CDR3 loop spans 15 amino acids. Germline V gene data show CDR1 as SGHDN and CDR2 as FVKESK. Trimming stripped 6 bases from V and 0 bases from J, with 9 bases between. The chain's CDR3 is CASRDRSSGANVLTF. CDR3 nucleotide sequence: TGTGCCAGCAGGGACAGAAGCTCTGGGGCCAACGTCCTGACTTTC. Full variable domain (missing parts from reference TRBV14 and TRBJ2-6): EAGVTQFPSHSVIEKGQTVTLRCDPISGHDNLYWYRRVMGKEIKFLLHFVKESKQDESGMPNNRFLAERTGGTYSTLKVQPAELEDSGVYFCASRDRSSGANVLTFGAGSRLTVL.

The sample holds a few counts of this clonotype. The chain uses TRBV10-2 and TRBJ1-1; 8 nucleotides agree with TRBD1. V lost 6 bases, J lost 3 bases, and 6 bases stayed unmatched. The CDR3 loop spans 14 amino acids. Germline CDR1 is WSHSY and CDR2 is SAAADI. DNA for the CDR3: TGCGCCAGCAGACCCAGGGGGCCGGACACTGAAGCTTTCTTT. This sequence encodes CASRPRGPDTEAFF.

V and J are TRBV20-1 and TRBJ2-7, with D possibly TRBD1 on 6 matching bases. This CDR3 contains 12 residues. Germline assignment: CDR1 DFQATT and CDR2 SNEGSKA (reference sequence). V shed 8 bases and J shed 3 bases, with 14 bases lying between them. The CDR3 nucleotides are TGCAGTCAAAAGGGACAAAACTACGAGCAGTACTTC. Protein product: CSQKGQNYEQYF.

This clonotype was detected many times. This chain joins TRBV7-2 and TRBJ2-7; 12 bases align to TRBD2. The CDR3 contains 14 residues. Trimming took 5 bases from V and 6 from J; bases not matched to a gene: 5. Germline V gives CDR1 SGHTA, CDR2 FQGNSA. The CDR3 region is CASSPRLAGAEQYF. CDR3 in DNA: TGTGCCAGCAGCCCTAGACTAGCGGGGGCCGAGCAGTACTTC.

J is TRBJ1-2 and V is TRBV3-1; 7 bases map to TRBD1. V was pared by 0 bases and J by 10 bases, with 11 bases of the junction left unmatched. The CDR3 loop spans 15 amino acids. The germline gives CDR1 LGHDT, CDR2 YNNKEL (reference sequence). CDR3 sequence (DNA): TGTGCCAGCAGCCAAGAATCTTCAGGGGGTAGCCCCTACACCTTC. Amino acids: CASSQESSGGSPYTF. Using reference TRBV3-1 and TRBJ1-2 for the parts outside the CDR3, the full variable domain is DTAVSQTPKYLVTQMGNDKSIKCEQNLGHDTMYWYKQDSKKFLKIMFSYNNKELIINETVPNRFSPKSPDKAHLNLHINSLELGDSAVYFCASSQESSGGSPYTFGSGTRLTVV.

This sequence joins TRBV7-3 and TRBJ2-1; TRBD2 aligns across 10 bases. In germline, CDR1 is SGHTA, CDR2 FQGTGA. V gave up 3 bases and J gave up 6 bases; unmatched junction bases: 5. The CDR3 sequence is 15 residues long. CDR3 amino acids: CASSFSGGGANEQFF. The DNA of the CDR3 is TGTGCCAGCAGCTTCAGCGGGGGGGGGGCCAATGAGCAGTTCTTC.

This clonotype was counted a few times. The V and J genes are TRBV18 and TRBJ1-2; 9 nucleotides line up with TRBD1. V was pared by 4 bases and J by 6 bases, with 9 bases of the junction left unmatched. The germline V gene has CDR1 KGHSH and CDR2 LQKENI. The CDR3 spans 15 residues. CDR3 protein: CASSRDGQGIDGYTF. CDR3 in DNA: TGTGCCAGCTCACGTGATGGACAGGGGATCGATGGCTACACCTTC.

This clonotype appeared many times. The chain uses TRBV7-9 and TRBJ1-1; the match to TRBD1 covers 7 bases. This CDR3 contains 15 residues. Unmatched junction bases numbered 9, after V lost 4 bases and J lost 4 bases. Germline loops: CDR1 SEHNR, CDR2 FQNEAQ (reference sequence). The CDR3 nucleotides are TGTGCCAGCAGCTCCGCGATCCAGGGGGGCACTGAAGCTTTCTTT. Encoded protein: CASSSAIQGGTEAFF.

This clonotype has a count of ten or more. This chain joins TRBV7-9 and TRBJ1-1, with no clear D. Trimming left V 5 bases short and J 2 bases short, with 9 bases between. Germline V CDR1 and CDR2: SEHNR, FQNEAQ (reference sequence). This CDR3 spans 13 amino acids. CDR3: CASSPASNTEAFF. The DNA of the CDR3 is TGTGCCAGCAGCCCGGCCAGCAACACTGAAGCTTTCTTT. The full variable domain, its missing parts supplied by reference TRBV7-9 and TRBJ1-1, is DTGVSQNPRHKITKRGQNVTFRCDPISEHNRLYWYRQTLGQGPEFLTYFQNEAQLEKSRLLSDRFSAERPKGSFSTLEIQRTEQGDSAMYLCASSPASNTEAFFGQGTRLTVV.